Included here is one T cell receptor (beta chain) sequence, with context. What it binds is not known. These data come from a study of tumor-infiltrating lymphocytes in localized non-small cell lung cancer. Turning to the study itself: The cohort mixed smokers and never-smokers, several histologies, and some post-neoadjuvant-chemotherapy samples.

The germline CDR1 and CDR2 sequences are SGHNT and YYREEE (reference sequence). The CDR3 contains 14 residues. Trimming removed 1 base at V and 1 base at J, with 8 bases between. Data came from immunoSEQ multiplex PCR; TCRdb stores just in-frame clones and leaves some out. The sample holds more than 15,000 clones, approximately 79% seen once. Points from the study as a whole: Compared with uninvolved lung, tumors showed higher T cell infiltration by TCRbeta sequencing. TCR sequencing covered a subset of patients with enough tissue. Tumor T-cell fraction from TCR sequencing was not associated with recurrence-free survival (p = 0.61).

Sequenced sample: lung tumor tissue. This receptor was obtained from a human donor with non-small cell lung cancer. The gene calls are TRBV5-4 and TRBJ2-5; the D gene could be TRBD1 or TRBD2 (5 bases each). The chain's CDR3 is CASSLWGFQETQYF. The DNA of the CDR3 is TGTGCCAGCAGCTTGTGGGGGTTCCAAGAGACCCAGTACTTC.